Following are 29 T cell receptor beta chains from one sample sequenced in a study of T-cell memory formation after mild COVID-19. TCRdb reprocessed the 5' RACE reads via MiXCR and lists one record per CDR3 protein. The profile shows under 350,000 distinct CDR3 sequences, roughly 15% of them singletons. The sequenced sample was PBMCs or a T cell subset sorted from them (not recorded which). All receptors come from a man between 18 and 35 years old who had mild COVID-19 (a few samples of this study predate the infection). Cell type and time point are not known.

This clonotype has more than one count but fewer than ten. The chain recombines TRBV12-3 or TRBV12-4 with TRBJ2-7; D is unclear. CDR3 length equals 13 residues. Trimming stripped 7 bases from V and 1 base from J, with 11 bases between. CDR3 nucleotides: TGTGCCAGCAAAGACCGTCGGTCCTACGAGCAGTACTTC. As protein: CASKDRRSYEQYF.

This clonotype showed up many times. The CDR3 here is CASSLLAAVPGELFF. The CDR3 DNA follows: TGTGCCAGCAGTTTATTAGCGGCCGTCCCCGGGGAGCTGTTTTTT. The chain has TRBV12-3 or TRBV12-4 and TRBJ2-2, with D possibly matching TRBD2 (6 bases). This CDR3 is 15 amino acids long. The V end lost 2 bases, the J end lost 6 bases, and 13 bases lay between the germline ends.

This clonotype has more than one count but fewer than ten. The chain uses TRBV12-3 or TRBV12-4 and TRBJ1-1; 9 nucleotides agree with TRBD1. The CDR3 is 12 amino acids. V lost 6 bases, J lost 6 bases, and 2 bases stayed unmatched. For the CDR3, the DNA is TGTGCCAGCAGAACAGGGGGCCCTGAAGCTTTCTTT. As protein: CASRTGGPEAFF.

This chain connects TRBV4-3 to TRBJ2-2; D gene uncertain. The length of the CDR3 is 13 residues. Looked up from germline, CDR1 is LGHNA and CDR2 is YSLEER. Trimming left V 1 base short and J 7 bases short, with 7 bases between. The CDR3 DNA reads as TGCGCCAGCAGCCAAGGCAAAGTCGGGGAGCTGTTTTTT. Amino acid sequence: CASSQGKVGELFF.

The chain recombines TRBV19 with TRBJ1-1; D unclear. Looked up from germline, CDR1 is LNHDA and CDR2 is SQIVND (reference sequence). V gave up 5 bases and J gave up 3 bases, with 13 bases separating them. The CDR3 is 14 residues long. CDR3 DNA: TGTGCCAGTAGTTTGTCCCGACGATACACTGAAGCTTTCTTT. This sequence encodes CASSLSRRYTEAFF.

The chain carries TRBV27 and TRBJ1-2; D gene uncertain. The CDR3 extends over 11 amino acids. The V and J ends lost 4 bases and 11 bases respectively, with 11 bases between them. CDR1 MNHEY and CDR2 SMNVEV come from the germline V gene (reference sequence). In DNA form, the CDR3 reads TGTGCCAGCAGTTCGGATGGTCGTTACACCTTC. Translation: CASSSDGRYTF.

The sample holds a few counts of this clonotype. The CDR3 sequence is CASSTSRANNEQFF. CDR3 nucleotide sequence: TGTGCCAGCAGCACTAGCCGGGCTAACAATGAGCAGTTCTTC. The rearrangement joins TRBV11-2 to TRBJ2-1; tentative D call: TRBD2 (6 bases). From germline, CDR1 is SGHAT and CDR2 FQNNGV. The CDR3 extends over 14 amino acids. V lost 5 bases and J lost 5, with 13 bases in between.

This clonotype was recorded a few times. The V and J genes are TRBV20-1 and TRBJ2-1; 8 positions match TRBD2. Germline V gene data show CDR1 as DFQATT and CDR2 as SNEGSKA (reference sequence). CDR3 size: 16 residues. V gave up 3 bases and J gave up 0 bases; unmatched junction bases: 7. CDR3 protein: CSARTLAGSSYNEQFF. The CDR3 region has the DNA TGCAGTGCTAGGACCTTAGCGGGGAGCTCCTACAATGAGCAGTTCTTC.

This chain joins TRBV7-8 and TRBJ2-7; the D gene is possibly TRBD2 (6 bases). Germline V lookup: CDR1 SGHVS, CDR2 FQNEAQ. The CDR3 is 14 residues long. V was clipped by 3 bases and J by 0 bases, with 9 bases between them. CDR3 amino acids: CASSLEGFSYEQYF. For the CDR3, the DNA is TGTGCCAGCAGCTTGGAGGGGTTCTCCTACGAGCAGTACTTC.

The gene calls are TRBV29-1 and TRBJ1-1; possible D gene TRBD1, 6 bases. Germline CDR1 SQVTM, CDR2 ANQGSEA. The CDR3 covers 12 residues. Trimming removed 7 bases from V and 1 base from J, with 10 bases in between. DNA of the CDR3: TGCAGCGACCGGGGGCCGAACACTGAAGCTTTCTTT. It yields the protein CSDRGPNTEAFF.

The chain links TRBV13 to TRBJ1-1; D might be TRBD1 (6 bases). The CDR3 loop spans 18 amino acids. From germline, CDR1 is PRHDT and CDR2 FYEKMQ (reference sequence). V was cut by 5 bases and J by 4 bases, with 26 bases left in between. CDR3 amino acids: CASSPARDTSPRGTEAFF. The CDR3 DNA is TGTGCCAGCAGCCCTGCCCGGGACACAAGCCCGAGGGGCACTGAAGCTTTCTTT.

This chain links TRBV7-9 with TRBJ2-3; the match to TRBD2 covers 11 bases. V was pared by 3 bases and J by 7 bases, with 9 bases of the junction left unmatched. This CDR3 region has 16 residues. CDR1 and CDR2 from the germline V gene are SEHNR and FQNEAQ (reference sequence). The CDR3 DNA reads TGTGCCAGCAGCTTGGGTAGCGGGGGGGCCCCGAATACGCAGTATTTT. Translation: CASSLGSGGAPNTQYF.

The gene calls are TRBV4-3 and TRBJ2-3; 9 bases are a match to TRBD2. The CDR3 has 16 residues. Trimming at V came to 0 bases and at J to 4 bases, leaving 5 bases not matched to a gene. Germline V CDR1 and CDR2: LGHNA, YSLEER. CDR3 region: CASSQDQRGASDTQYF. CDR3 DNA sequence: TGCGCCAGCAGCCAAGATCAGCGGGGGGCCTCAGATACGCAGTATTTT.

This clonotype was detected a few times. V gene TRBV10-1 combines with J gene TRBJ2-5, with TRBD2 identical over 7 bases. There are 14 residues in the CDR3. V lost 4 bases, J lost 1 base, and 3 bases stayed unmatched. CDR1 is WNHNN, CDR2 SYGVQD, per germline (reference sequence). The CDR3 nucleotides read TGCGCCAGCAGTGGGTCTAGCGGCCAAGAGACCCAGTACTTC. Translation gives CASSGSSGQETQYF.

This clonotype has only a few counts. The genes are TRBV20-1 and TRBJ2-7; D is unresolved. The CDR3 covers 13 residues. Trimming stripped 3 bases from V and 2 bases from J, with 11 bases between. Germline-derived CDR1 and CDR2 are DFQATT and SNEGSKA (reference sequence). In DNA form, the CDR3 reads TGCAGTGCTAGGTCGGACGGCACCTACGAGCAGTACGTC. Residues: CSARSDGTYEQYV.

This clonotype was counted many times. The chain carries TRBV4-1 and TRBJ2-7; D is perhaps TRBD1 or TRBD2 (5 bases each). This CDR3 spans 15 amino acids. Trimming shortened V by 1 base and J by 4 bases, and 14 bases separated the two germline ends. CDR1 is MGHRA and CDR2 is YSYEKL in the germline V gene. The CDR3 spells CASSQVVVREYEQYF. The CDR3 DNA reads TGCGCCAGCAGCCAAGTGGTCGTCAGGGAGTACGAGCAGTACTTC.

This clonotype was seen only a few times. The V and J genes are TRBV5-1 and TRBJ1-1; 8 bases fit TRBD1. The junction had 3 bases not matched to a gene; V was cut back by 1 base and J by 1 base. Germline V gene lookup returns CDR1 SGHRS and CDR2 YFSETQ. This CDR3 spans 15 amino acids. The CDR3 nucleotides are TGCGCCAGCAGCTTGATGACAGGGGAGAACACTGAAGCTTTCTTT. Protein sequence: CASSLMTGENTEAFF.

This clonotype showed up many times. J is TRBJ2-7 and V is TRBV20-1; unclear D gene. The germline V and J ends were trimmed by 2 bases and 6 bases, with 8 bases remaining between them. CDR3 length: 11 residues. Germline-derived CDR1 and CDR2 are DFQATT and SNEGSKA (reference sequence). CDR3 sequence reads: CSARSGFEQYV. Here the CDR3 DNA reads TGCAGTGCTAGATCCGGGTTCGAGCAGTACGTC.

This clonotype was picked up many times. The J gene is TRBJ2-5, the V gene TRBV15; 11 bases are a match to TRBD2. CDR1 and CDR2 from the germline V gene are LNHNV and YYDKDF (reference sequence). V trimming: 5 bases; J trimming: 1 base; junction bases outside the gene matches: 3. This CDR3 is built from 15 residues. The CDR3 sequence: CATSGGLAGQETQYF. The CDR3 DNA sequence: TGTGCCACCAGCGGAGGACTAGCGGGCCAAGAGACCCAGTACTTC.

The chain carries TRBV7-9 and TRBJ2-6, with D possibly TRBD1 on 5 matching bases. Germline CDR1 is SEHNR and CDR2 is FQNEAQ (reference sequence). V lost 11 bases and J lost 1, with 12 bases in between. The CDR3 loop spans 14 amino acids. CDR3 protein: CAGSRGSGANVLTF. CDR3 nucleotide sequence: TGTGCCGGCTCTAGGGGATCTGGGGCCAACGTCCTGACTTTC.

This clonotype was detected only a few times. The rearrangement joins TRBV20-1 to TRBJ1-2, with TRBD1 matching over 9 bases. V dropped 6 bases and J dropped 4; count of bases not matched to a gene: 3. Looked up from germline, CDR1 is DFQATT and CDR2 is SNEGSKA (reference sequence). CDR3 length: 12 residues. In nucleotides, the CDR3 is TGCAGTGCAGAGACAGGGGGCTATGGCTACACCTTC. Its protein product is CSAETGGYGYTF.

The gene calls are TRBV9 and TRBJ2-7, with a possible D match to TRBD2 (6 bases). The CDR3 consists of 13 residues. V gave up 0 bases and J gave up 7 bases, with 11 bases separating them. Germline values: CDR1 SGDLS, CDR2 YYNGEE. CDR3 sequence (DNA): TGTGCCAGCAGCGTAGGCGGGAACGGGGAGCAGTACTTC. Protein sequence: CASSVGGNGEQYF. The variable domain in full, completed from reference TRBV9 and TRBJ2-7, reads DSGVTQTPKHLITATGQRVTLRCSPRSGDLSVYWYQQSLDQGLQFLIQYYNGEERAKGNILERFSAQQFPDLHSELNLSSLELGDSALYFCASSVGGNGEQYFGPGTRLTVT.

This rearrangement joins TRBV4-2 to TRBJ2-3, with 9 bases matching TRBD2. The ends lost 0 bases at V and 4 bases at J; junction bases unmatched: 2. Germline assignment: CDR1 LGHNA and CDR2 YNFKEQ. The CDR3 length is 15 residues. The CDR3 DNA is TGTGCCAGCAGCCAAGAGCGCGGGGGGGCAGATACGCAGTATTTT. Its translation is CASSQERGGADTQYF.

This chain connects TRBV7-2 to TRBJ2-7, with 7 bases fitting TRBD1. Trimming at V came to 5 bases and at J to 2 bases, leaving 9 bases not matched to a gene. CDR1 SGHTA and CDR2 FQGNSA come from the germline V gene. CDR3 length: 15 amino acids. This chain's CDR3 is CASSIETGQTYEQYF. Here the CDR3 DNA reads TGTGCCAGCAGCATCGAAACGGGACAGACCTACGAGCAGTACTTC. Looking up the rest from reference TRBV7-2 and TRBJ2-7 gives the full variable domain: GAGVSQSPSNKVTEKGKDVELRCDPISGHTALYWYRQSLGQGLEFLIYFQGNSAPDKSGLPSDRFSAERTGGSVSTLTIQRTQQEDSAVYLCASSIETGQTYEQYFGPGTRLTVT.

In this sample, this clonotype turned up many times. At one end the junction does not follow the germline gene, possibly because of a read error. The chain links TRBV4-3 to TRBJ1-6; the D gene is possibly TRBD1 (5 bases). The CDR3 is 16 residues long. CDR1 is LGHNA and CDR2 is YSLEER in the germline V gene. CDR3 DNA: TGCGCCAGCAGTCAAGCCGGGACCTCCTATAATTCACCCCTCCACTTT. Translation: CASSQAGTSYNSPLHF.

This clonotype was observed a few times. The chain recombines TRBV11-2 with TRBJ2-5; maybe TRBD1 (6 bases). Between the trimmed V and J ends, which lost 1 base and 3 bases, there was a span of 9 bases. The CDR3 is made up of 14 amino acids. Germline V gene lookup returns CDR1 SGHAT and CDR2 FQNNGV. The CDR3 is CASSLAGAEETQYF. In nucleotides, the CDR3 is TGTGCCAGCAGCTTAGCAGGGGCTGAAGAGACCCAGTACTTC.

The rearrangement uses TRBV5-1 and TRBJ1-1; TRBD1 agrees at 7 bases. Germline CDR1 and CDR2: SGHRS and YFSETQ. The V and J ends lost 3 bases and 2 bases, in that order; junction bases with no gene match: 10. The CDR3 has 16 amino acids. In DNA, the CDR3 is TGCGCCAGCAGCTCCCAGGGGGTCTCGGGAAACACTGAAGCTTTCTTT. Its translation: CASSSQGVSGNTEAFF.

The V call is TRBV15, the J call TRBJ2-7, with D uncertain. V was cut by 0 bases and J by 2 bases, with 14 bases left in between. Germline V CDR1 and CDR2: LNHNV, YYDKDF (reference sequence). This CDR3 contains 16 residues. CDR3 amino acids: CATSRDWLHGAYEQYV. The CDR3 DNA reads as TGTGCCACCAGCAGAGATTGGTTGCACGGCGCCTACGAGCAGTACGTC.

This clonotype showed up just a few times. The J gene is TRBJ1-3, the V gene TRBV6-1, with no clear D. V gave up 3 bases and J gave up 11 bases, with 8 bases separating them. The CDR3 length is 11 residues. CDR1 is MNHNS and CDR2 is SASEGT in the germline V gene. The CDR3 DNA is TGTGCCAGCAGTGACTCGAGGGCCATATATTTT. Translating it yields CASSDSRAIYF.